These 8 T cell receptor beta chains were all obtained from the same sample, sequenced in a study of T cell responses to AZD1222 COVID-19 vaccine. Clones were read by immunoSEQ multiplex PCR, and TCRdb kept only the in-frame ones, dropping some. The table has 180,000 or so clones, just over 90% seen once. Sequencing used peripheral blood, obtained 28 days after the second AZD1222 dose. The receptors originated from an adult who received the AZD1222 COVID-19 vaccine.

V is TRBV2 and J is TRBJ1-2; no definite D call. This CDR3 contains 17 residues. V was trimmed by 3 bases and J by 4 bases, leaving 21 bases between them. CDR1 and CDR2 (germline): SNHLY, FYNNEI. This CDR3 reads CASSEAGMTSQSYGYTF. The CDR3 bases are TGTGCCAGCAGTGAGGCAGGCATGACATCCCAAAGCTATGGCTACACCTTC.

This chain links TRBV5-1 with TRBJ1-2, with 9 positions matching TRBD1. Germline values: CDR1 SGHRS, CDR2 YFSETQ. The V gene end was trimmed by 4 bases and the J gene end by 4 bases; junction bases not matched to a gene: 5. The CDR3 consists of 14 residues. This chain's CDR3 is CASSPGTGTYGYTF. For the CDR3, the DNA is TGCGCCAGCAGCCCCGGGACAGGGACCTATGGCTACACCTTC.

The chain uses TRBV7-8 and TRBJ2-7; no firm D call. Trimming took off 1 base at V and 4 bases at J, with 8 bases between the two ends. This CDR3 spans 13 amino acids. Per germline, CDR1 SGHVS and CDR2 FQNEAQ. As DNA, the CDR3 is TGTGCCAGCAGCTTAGGGGTTGGATACGAGCAGTACTTC. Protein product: CASSLGVGYEQYF.

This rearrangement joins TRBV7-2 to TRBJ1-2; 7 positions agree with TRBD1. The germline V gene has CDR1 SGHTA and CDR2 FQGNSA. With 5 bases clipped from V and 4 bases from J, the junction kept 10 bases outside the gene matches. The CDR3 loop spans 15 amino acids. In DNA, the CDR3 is TGTGCCAGCAGCATCTCGACAGGGCTTTCCTATGGCTACACCTTC. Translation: CASSISTGLSYGYTF.

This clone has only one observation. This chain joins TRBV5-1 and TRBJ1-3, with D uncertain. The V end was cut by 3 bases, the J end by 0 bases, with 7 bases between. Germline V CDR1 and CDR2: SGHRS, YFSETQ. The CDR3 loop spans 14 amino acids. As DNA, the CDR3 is TGCGCCAGCAGCTCGACGAGCTCTGGAAACACCATATATTTT. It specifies CASSSTSSGNTIYF.

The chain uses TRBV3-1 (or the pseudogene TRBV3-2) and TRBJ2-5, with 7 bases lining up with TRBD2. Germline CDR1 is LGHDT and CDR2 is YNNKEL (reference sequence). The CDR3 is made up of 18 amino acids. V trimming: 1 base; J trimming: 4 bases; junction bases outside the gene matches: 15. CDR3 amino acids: CASSQGGWDYGSGETQYF. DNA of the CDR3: TGTGCCAGCAGCCAAGGGGGTTGGGACTACGGGTCCGGAGAGACCCAGTACTTC.

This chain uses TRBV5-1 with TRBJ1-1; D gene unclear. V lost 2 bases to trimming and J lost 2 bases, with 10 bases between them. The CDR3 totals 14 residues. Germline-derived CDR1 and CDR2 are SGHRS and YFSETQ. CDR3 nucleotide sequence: TGCGCCAGCAGCTTCTCCGGTGGCAACACTGAAGCTTTCTTT. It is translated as CASSFSGGNTEAFF.

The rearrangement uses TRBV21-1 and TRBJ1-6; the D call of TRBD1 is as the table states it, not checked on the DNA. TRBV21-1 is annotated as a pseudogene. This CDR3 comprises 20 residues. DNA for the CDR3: TGTGCCAGCAGCTATCGCGGGGACAGGGGAAGTATAACCTATAATTCACCCCTCCACTTT. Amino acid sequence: CASSYRGDRGSITYNSPLHF.